These T cell receptor beta chains were read from a single sample in a study of cytomegalovirus exposure and HLA in healthy donors. The data were produced by immunoSEQ multiplex PCR, yet TCRdb's version contains in-frame clones alone and is incomplete. The sample has tens of thousands of clones; about half are singletons. What was sequenced was PBMCs. Receptors were obtained from a woman aged 35 to 49 in good health and CMV-seropositive. Each CDR3 is given with its conserved first and last residue. The D gene is left open where the match is weak. Clone size is shown for a subset of rows, as once, few, many or a class of expanded clone.

D,size,J,V,DNA,CDR3
-,-,TRBJ2-3,TRBV7-9,TGTGCCAGCAGCTCCCATGGGGGCGCCGGAAATACGCAGTATTTT,CASSSHGGAGNTQYF
-,-,TRBJ2-7,TRBV10-3,TGTGCCATCACCGTGACTAGGGTGGACTCCTACGAGCAGTACTTC,CAITVTRVDSYEQYF
-,few,TRBJ2-7,TRBV6-1,TGTGCCAGCAGTGCTTACTACGAGCAGTACTTC,CASSAYYEQYF
-,-,TRBJ1-5,TRBV2,TGTGCCAGCAGTGACGGCGGGGGTTGGGAATATAGCAATCAGCCCCAGCATTTT,CASSDGGGWEYSNQPQHF
TRBD2,few,TRBJ2-1,TRBV7-3,TGTGCCAGCAGCTTAGATGGGGCTGCTAGCGGGGGACTATACAATGAGCAGTTCTTC,CASSLDGAASGGLYNEQFF
-,-,TRBJ2-5,TRBV2,TGTGCCAGCAGGCACACCCCCCGCAGGGCGGAGACCCAGTACTTC,CASRHTPRRAETQYF
TRBD1,few,TRBJ2-3,TRBV18,TGTGCCGCATCCGGGACAGGGGGAATGGATACGCAGTATTTT,CAASGTGGMDTQYF
TRBD1,-,TRBJ1-4,TRBV11-3,TGTGCCAGCAGCTTGGGGACAGCAACTAATGAAAAACTGTTTTTT,CASSLGTATNEKLFF
-,few,TRBJ1-2,TRBV19,TGTGCCAGTAGTCCTACAACCGGGTTGCAAGGCTACACCTTC,CASSPTTGLQGYTF
-,-,TRBJ2-1,TRBV5-1,TGCGCCAGCAGCTTGGCCACAGATTACAATGAGCAGTTCTTC,CASSLATDYNEQFF
TRBD2,few,TRBJ2-7,TRBV11-3,TGTGCCAGCAGCATAAGCGGGGGGGAGTCCTACGAGCAGTACTTC,CASSISGGESYEQYF
TRBD1,few,TRBJ1-2,TRBV29-1,TGCAGCGTTGAAGTGTTAGCGACAGGGCGCTACACCTTC,CSVEVLATGRYTF
-,-,TRBJ2-1,TRBV5-1,TGCGCCAGCAGCTTGTCGGCGGGTTCTACATCCTACAATGAGCAGTTCTTC,CASSLSAGSTSYNEQFF
-,few,TRBJ1-2,TRBV10-3,TGTGCCATCAGTTTAGGCGGGACGGAGAACTATGGCTACACCTTC,CAISLGGTENYGYTF
-,few,TRBJ2-3,TRBV4-3,TGCGCCAGCAGCCAAGAGGGAGGGGGGCTACGCCCAGATACGCAGTATTTT,CASSQEGGGLRPDTQYF
TRBD1,-,TRBJ1-5,TRBV4-2,TGTGCCAGCAGCGGGACCGGGACAGGGGAATATCAGCCCCAGCATTTT,CASSGTGTGEYQPQHF
-,-,TRBJ2-2,TRBV18,TGTGCCAGCTCACCACGTTCGCGGGCGAACACCGGGGAGCTGTTTTTT,CASSPRSRANTGELFF
-,few,TRBJ2-6,TRBV5-1,TGCGCCAGCCAGGATTCAAGCTCTGGGGCCAACGTCCTGACTTTC,CASQDSSSGANVLTF
-,few,TRBJ1-1,TRBV2,TGTGCCAGCGTACAGGAGAAGGGCACTGAAGCTTTCTTT,CASVQEKGTEAFF
-,few,TRBJ2-7,TRBV5-8,TGTGCCAGCAGCCGGGACACCCATTCGCACGAGCAGTACTTC,CASSRDTHSHEQYF
TRBD1,-,TRBJ2-7,TRBV10-3,TGTGCCATCATGGAGAACAGGGGTCACGAGCAGTACTTC,CAIMENRGHEQYF
TRBD2,-,TRBJ2-1,TRBV7-2,TGTGCCAGCAGCCCAGGACTAGGAGCCTACAATGAGCAGTTCTTC,CASSPGLGAYNEQFF
-,few,TRBJ1-5,TRBV7-3,TGTGCCAGCAGCGTTACAGGGCTCGATCAGCCCCAGCATTTT,CASSVTGLDQPQHF
TRBD1,few,TRBJ1-6,TRBV4-3,TGCGCCAGCAGCCAGAATACAGGGGGCGGTTCACCCCTCCACTTT,CASSQNTGGGSPLHF
TRBD1,-,TRBJ1-1,TRBV30,TGTGCCTGGAGTGCGGGACAGGGGGACACTGAAGCTTTCTTT,CAWSAGQGDTEAFF
TRBD1,medium-sized,TRBJ1-2,TRBV5-1,TGCGCAAGCGGGACAGATGGATGGGGCTACACCTTC,CASGTDGWGYTF
TRBD2,-,TRBJ2-7,TRBV5-6,TGTGCCAGCAGCTTGGTTGGGGAGGGTCTCGAGCAGTACTTC,CASSLVGEGLEQYF
TRBD1,-,TRBJ2-5,TRBV4-1,TGCGCCAGCAGCCAAGTCACCGGGGACAGCCGAGGTGAGACCCAGTACTTC,CASSQVTGDSRGETQYF
TRBD2,-,TRBJ2-3,TRBV4-3,TGCGCCAGCAGCCAAGGGCTAGCGGGGGGCACAGATACGCAGTATTTT,CASSQGLAGGTDTQYF
TRBD1,-,TRBJ1-4,TRBV2,TGTGCCAGCAGAGAGGGGACAGGGAATGAAAAACTGTTTTTT,CASREGTGNEKLFF
TRBD1,-,TRBJ2-7,TRBV7-3,TGTGCCAGCAGCTACGGGACAGGGGATTTCGAGCAGTACTTC,CASSYGTGDFEQYF
TRBD1,-,TRBJ1-2,TRBV5-1,TGCGCCAGCAGCTTGGAGAGGGACAGGTTTAGTACCTTC,CASSLERDRFSTF
-,-,TRBJ1-6,TRBV7-8,TGTGCCAGCAGCTTCGGGCAGGGCGGTTCACCCCTCCACTTT,CASSFGQGGSPLHF
-,-,TRBJ2-7,TRBV18,TGTGCCAGCTCACCACTCGATTCAGGGGCATTCTCCTACGAGCAGTACTTC,CASSPLDSGAFSYEQYF
-,-,TRBJ1-2,TRBV28,TGTGCCAGCACCCCCGGAGGGGAGAGGTATGGCTACACCTTC,CASTPGGERYGYTF
-,-,TRBJ2-2,TRBV7-3,TGTGCCAGCAGCTTAGAGCAGGGTGCCGGGGAGCTGTTTTTT,CASSLEQGAGELFF
TRBD1,once,TRBJ1-1,TRBV5-1,TGCGCCAGCAGCTGGGGGACAGGGCTCATGAACACTGAAGCTTTCTTT,CASSWGTGLMNTEAFF
TRBD1,few,TRBJ2-1,TRBV6-5,TGTGCCAGCAGTTACCTGACAGGGGCCTCCTACAATGAGCAGTTCTTC,CASSYLTGASYNEQFF